Following are 32 T cell receptor beta chains from one sample sequenced in a study of blood T cell repertoires in COVID-19. Profiling relied on immunoSEQ multiplex PCR, and the TCRdb table lists in-frame clones only, not all of them. The sample shows about 120,000 clones, approximately 80% of them seen only once. What was sequenced was peripheral blood. The receptors were sampled from a human donor in a cohort sampled during active COVID-19.

J is TRBJ1-2 and V is TRBV24-1, with TRBD1 matching over 10 bases. CDR3 length equals 13 residues. Germline V lookup: CDR1 KGHDR, CDR2 SFDVKD. The V and J ends lost 12 bases and 7 bases, in that order; junction bases with no gene match: 10. This CDR3 is CASTPGTGVGYTF. The CDR3 DNA reads TGTGCCTCAACGCCAGGGACAGGGGTTGGCTACACCTTC.

The rearrangement joins TRBV5-1 to TRBJ1-1; 9 nucleotides align to TRBD1. This CDR3 has 19 amino acids. CDR1 is SGHRS and CDR2 is YFSETQ in the germline V gene. The V segment lost 1 base and the J segment 0 bases; nucleotides outside the gene matches: 13. CDR3 sequence: CASSLRTGDADIMNTEAFF. The CDR3 coding sequence is TGCGCCAGCAGCTTGAGGACAGGGGACGCCGACATCATGAACACTGAAGCTTTCTTT.

This chain connects TRBV5-5 to TRBJ1-1; D ambiguous. Trimming stripped 3 bases from V and 1 base from J, with 16 bases between. This CDR3 spans 16 amino acids. The germline V gene has CDR1 SGHKS and CDR2 YYEKEE (reference sequence). The CDR3 sequence is CASSWELRRANTEAFF. Written as DNA, the CDR3 is TGTGCCAGCAGCTGGGAATTGAGGCGGGCGAACACTGAAGCTTTCTTT.

This clone was seen a handful of times. This chain links TRBV6-5 with TRBJ2-2; possible D gene TRBD2, 5 bases. This CDR3 is built from 14 residues. Germline CDR1 reads MNHEY; CDR2 reads SVGAGI. V lost 8 bases, J lost 2 bases, and 12 bases lay in between. The CDR3 DNA sequence: TGTGCCAGCCGGATGTCGGGAAACACCGGGGAGCTGTTTTTT. It codes for CASRMSGNTGELFF.

This clone showed up just a few times. V is TRBV4-2 and J is TRBJ2-2; TRBD2 is a possible D gene (6 bases). In germline, CDR1 is LGHNA, CDR2 YNFKEQ. The ends were cut back, 1 base at V and 0 bases at J, with 9 bases in the middle. This CDR3 is built from 16 residues. This CDR3 is CASSQAAGTNTGELFF. The DNA of the CDR3 is TGTGCCAGCAGCCAAGCGGCGGGGACGAACACCGGGGAGCTGTTTTTT.

This rearrangement joins TRBV18 to TRBJ1-2; 8 positions agree with TRBD1. The CDR3 spans 14 residues. The V and J ends lost 4 bases and 8 bases, in that order; junction bases with no gene match: 9. The germline gives CDR1 KGHSH, CDR2 LQKENI. CDR3 in DNA: TGTGCCAGCTCACTTGGACAGGGATGGGGAGGCTACACCTTC. As protein: CASSLGQGWGGYTF.

The chain combines TRBV29-1 with TRBJ1-4; 7 nucleotides match TRBD1. V trimming: 7 bases; J trimming: 6 bases; junction bases outside the gene matches: 14. Per germline, CDR1 SQVTM and CDR2 ANQGSEA. This CDR3 is built from 15 residues. Written as DNA, the CDR3 is TGCAGCGCCGCGATTAACAGGGGCGCCCATGAAAAACTGTTTTTT. Translation: CSAAINRGAHEKLFF.

The chain joins TRBV6-4 to TRBJ2-2, with TRBD2 matching 11 bases. CDR3 length equals 15 residues. Germline trimming cut 3 bases from V and 7 bases from J; bases unmatched to any gene: 4. Germline lookup yields CDR1 MRHNA and CDR2 SNTAGT. CDR3 sequence reads: CASSEGLAEIGELFF. The CDR3 region has the DNA TGTGCCAGCAGTGAGGGACTAGCGGAGATCGGGGAGCTGTTTTTT.

The chain carries TRBV4-1 and TRBJ2-7, with 8 bases lining up with TRBD1. This CDR3 has 17 residues. With V trimmed by 0 bases and J by 5 bases, 12 bases remained unmatched. Germline V gene lookup returns CDR1 MGHRA and CDR2 YSYEKL. CDR3 loop: CASSQDKRTGRNHEQYF. In nucleotides, the CDR3 is TGCGCCAGCAGCCAAGATAAGAGGACAGGGAGAAACCACGAGCAGTACTTC.

The V gene is TRBV18, the J gene TRBJ2-2; perhaps TRBD1 as D (6 bases). The V gene's germline CDR1 is KGHSH and CDR2 LQKENI. The CDR3 consists of 13 residues. V was trimmed by 6 bases and J by 6 bases, leaving 11 bases between them. The CDR3 region has the DNA TGTGCCAGCTCGCCTTACAGGGCCGGGGAGCTGTTTTTT. It translates to CASSPYRAGELFF.

The chain couples TRBV19 to TRBJ1-1; the match to TRBD1 covers 10 bases. Germline CDR1 reads LNHDA; CDR2 reads SQIVND (reference sequence). CDR3 length: 15 amino acids. The J segment lost 6 bases and the V segment lost 4 bases, leaving 8 bases of the junction unmatched. Here the CDR3 reads CASSTRDRGSSEAFF. Written as DNA, the CDR3 is TGTGCCAGTAGTACTCGGGACAGGGGCAGCTCTGAAGCTTTCTTT.

This clone turned up a few times. This chain connects TRBV30 to TRBJ1-1, with TRBD1 matching 7 bases. The germline V gene has CDR1 GTSNPN and CDR2 SVGIG (reference sequence). The CDR3 length is 11 residues. V lost 5 bases to trimming and J lost 4 bases; unmatched junction nucleotides: 1. In DNA form, the CDR3 reads TGTGCCTGGTACAGGGGCACTGAAGCTTTCTTT. Amino acids: CAWYRGTEAFF. Full variable domain (rest looked up from reference TRBV30 and TRBJ1-1): SQTIHQWPATLVQPVGSPLSLECTVEGTSNPNLYWYRQAAGRGLQLLFYSVGIGQISSEVPQNLSASRPQDRQFILSSKKLLLSDSGFYLCAWYRGTEAFFGQGTRLTVV.

This rearrangement joins TRBV19 to TRBJ1-5; D perhaps matches TRBD1 (6 bases). Germline lookup yields CDR1 LNHDA and CDR2 SQIVND (reference sequence). Between the trimmed V and J ends, which lost 7 bases and 6 bases, there was a span of 16 bases. This CDR3 contains 14 residues. The CDR3 is CASNTGRFSQPQHF. The CDR3 bases are TGTGCCAGTAATACAGGGAGATTTAGTCAGCCCCAGCATTTT.

The rearrangement links TRBV4-2 to TRBJ2-1; 11 bases fit TRBD2. After removal of 4 bases from V and 5 bases from J, the junction contained 7 bases not matched to a gene. This CDR3 spans 16 amino acids. Germline CDR1 is LGHNA and CDR2 is YNFKEQ. CDR3: CASSRGRLAGHNEQFF. The CDR3 DNA is TGTGCCAGCAGCCGAGGACGACTAGCGGGGCACAATGAGCAGTTCTTC.

This clone has a single count. This chain connects TRBV6-2 or TRBV6-3 to TRBJ2-7, with D possibly being TRBD1 (6 bases). This CDR3 comprises 14 residues. Germline V gene data show CDR1 as MNHEY and CDR2 as SVGEGT. V gave up 0 bases and J gave up 6 bases, with 12 bases separating them. The CDR3 DNA follows: TGTGCCAGCAGTTACTCTAGGGGGATCGGCGAGCAGTACTTC. It yields the protein CASSYSRGIGEQYF.

This chain links TRBV7-9 with TRBJ2-7, with D perhaps TRBD1 (5 bases). CDR1 SEHNR and CDR2 FQNEAQ come from the germline V gene (reference sequence). Trimming removed 3 bases at V and 6 bases at J, with 15 bases between. The CDR3 has 14 residues. CDR3 loop: CASSFSPGGAEQYF. DNA for the CDR3: TGTGCCAGCAGCTTCTCCCCTGGTGGGGCCGAGCAGTACTTC. The complete variable domain, with remaining parts taken from reference TRBV7-9 and TRBJ2-7, reads DTGVSQNPRHKITKRGQNVTFRCDPISEHNRLYWYRQTLGQGPEFLTYFQNEAQLEKSRLLSDRFSAERPKGSFSTLEIQRTEQGDSAMYLCASSFSPGGAEQYFGPGTRLTVT.

The rearrangement links TRBV18 to TRBJ1-3, with 10 nucleotides matching TRBD1. CDR1 is KGHSH, CDR2 LQKENI, per germline. The CDR3 contains 16 residues. V gave up 6 bases and J gave up 2 bases; unmatched junction bases: 7. The CDR3 coding sequence is TGTGCCAGCTCGCAGGGACAGGGGAAAACTGGAAACACCATATATTTT. Translated: CASSQGQGKTGNTIYF.

The CDR3 reads CASSTPRRGMNTEAFF. The CDR3 DNA sequence: TGTGCCAGTAGTACCCCTCGGAGGGGAATGAACACTGAAGCTTTCTTT. This chain connects TRBV19 to TRBJ1-1; D perhaps matches TRBD1 (5 bases). This CDR3 spans 16 amino acids. Deletions cut 4 bases from V and 0 bases from J, with 15 bases between. Germline loops: CDR1 LNHDA, CDR2 SQIVND (reference sequence).

This chain links TRBV6-4 with TRBJ2-3; possible D gene TRBD2, 6 bases. The CDR3 is 15 amino acids. CDR1 and CDR2 (germline): MRHNA, SNTAGT. Trimming stripped 6 bases from V and 2 bases from J, with 15 bases between. CDR3 in DNA: TGTGCCAGCAGCAGCCCCGGGACTCCCACAGATACGCAGTATTTT. Protein product: CASSSPGTPTDTQYF.

V is TRBV6-5 and J is TRBJ1-6; tentatively, D is TRBD1 (5 bases). Trimming cost V 7 bases and J 7 bases, with 14 bases left between them. This CDR3 is 14 amino acids long. Germline assignment: CDR1 MNHEY and CDR2 SVGAGI. In DNA form, the CDR3 reads TGTGCCAGCACCCCAACGGGGGTAAATTCACCCCTCCACTTT. It is translated as CASTPTGVNSPLHF.

The chain links TRBV6-2 or TRBV6-3 to TRBJ1-2; possibly TRBD1 for D (5 bases). The CDR3 is 13 residues long. Germline V gives CDR1 MNHEY, CDR2 SVGEGT. Trimming left V 6 bases short and J 1 base short, with 9 bases between. The CDR3 coding sequence is TGTGCCAGCAGCCTAGACAGTAACTATGGCTACACCTTC. Amino acid sequence: CASSLDSNYGYTF.

The rearrangement uses TRBV2 and TRBJ1-5; D gene uncertain. Germline CDR1 is SNHLY and CDR2 is FYNNEI. Trimming took off 3 bases at V and 2 bases at J, with 8 bases between the two ends. The CDR3 totals 14 residues. CDR3 bases: TGTGCCAGCAGTGAGGTCGGTGGCAATCAGCCCCAGCATTTT. It encodes CASSEVGGNQPQHF.

The chain is built from TRBV27 and TRBJ2-7; the match to TRBD1 covers 10 bases. In germline, CDR1 is MNHEY, CDR2 SMNVEV (reference sequence). The CDR3 contains 16 residues. With 6 bases clipped from V and 5 bases from J, the junction kept 13 bases outside the gene matches. The CDR3 DNA follows: TGTGCCAGCAGCCCATGGGTCGGGACAGGGGACGACGAGCAGTACTTC. This encodes CASSPWVGTGDDEQYF.

The V call is TRBV6-5, the J call TRBJ1-6; D gene unclear. The ends were cut back, 0 bases at V and 7 bases at J, with 10 bases in the middle. The CDR3 totals 15 residues. Per germline, CDR1 MNHEY and CDR2 SVGAGI. This chain's CDR3 is CASSYSGIFNSPLHF. The DNA of the CDR3 is TGTGCCAGCAGTTACTCCGGGATATTCAATTCACCCCTCCACTTT.

This clone was observed a handful of times. This chain uses TRBV7-9 with TRBJ1-4; 9 positions match TRBD1. This CDR3 has 16 amino acids. V trimming: 5 bases; J trimming: 8 bases; junction bases outside the gene matches: 12. Germline V lookup: CDR1 SEHNR, CDR2 FQNEAQ (reference sequence). CDR3 coding DNA: TGTGCCAGCAGCCCCAACCGGGACAGGGCACTCGAAAAACTGTTTTTT. Translation: CASSPNRDRALEKLFF.

V is TRBV7-6 and J is TRBJ2-2; 12 bases agree with TRBD2. The CDR3 covers 18 residues. V was pared by 5 bases and J by 0 bases, with 7 bases of the junction left unmatched. Germline assignment: CDR1 SGHVS and CDR2 FNYEAQ. CDR3 in DNA: TGTGCCAGCAGCCAACTAGCGGGGGGAACAACGAACACCGGGGAGCTGTTTTTT. It encodes CASSQLAGGTTNTGELFF.

The V call is TRBV30, the J call TRBJ1-1; 8 nucleotides agree with TRBD1. This CDR3 has 14 residues. Germline lookup yields CDR1 GTSNPN and CDR2 SVGIG (reference sequence). V trimming: 5 bases; J trimming: 4 bases; junction bases outside the gene matches: 9. The CDR3 spells CAWGVQGAVTEAFF. The CDR3 DNA is TGTGCCTGGGGGGTCCAGGGGGCGGTCACTGAAGCTTTCTTT.

This chain uses TRBV6-5 with TRBJ1-2; D unclear. Trimming stripped 7 bases from V and 2 bases from J, with 14 bases between. From germline, CDR1 is MNHEY and CDR2 SVGAGI. The CDR3 totals 14 residues. The CDR3 spells CASTSTRGNYGYTF. DNA of the CDR3: TGTGCCAGCACCTCGACCCGAGGGAACTATGGCTACACCTTC.

This clone was seen a handful of times. The chain carries TRBV19 and TRBJ1-5; maybe TRBD1 (5 bases). This CDR3 contains 14 residues. V lost 9 bases and J 1 base, leaving 13 bases between the germline ends. Germline CDR1 LNHDA, CDR2 SQIVND (reference sequence). CDR3 in DNA: TGTGCCAGCACCGGACACCTAAGCAATCAGCCCCAGCATTTT. This sequence encodes CASTGHLSNQPQHF.

This rearrangement joins TRBV14 to TRBJ2-2; TRBD1 matches 9 bases. CDR1 SGHDN and CDR2 FVKESK come from the germline V gene. This CDR3 region has 17 residues. After removal of 5 bases from V and 5 bases from J, the junction contained 12 bases not matched to a gene. CDR3 sequence reads: CASSSRTGAKATGELFF. DNA of the CDR3: TGTGCCAGCAGCTCACGGACAGGGGCTAAAGCTACCGGGGAGCTGTTTTTT.

The chain has TRBV6-2 or TRBV6-3 and TRBJ2-7; tentatively, D is TRBD2 (6 bases). From germline, CDR1 is MNHEY and CDR2 SVGEGT. Trimming shortened V by 4 bases and J by 0 bases, and 10 bases separated the two germline ends. This CDR3 region has 14 residues. The CDR3 region is CASSWVGSSYEQYF. In DNA form, the CDR3 reads TGTGCCAGCAGTTGGGTCGGGAGCTCCTACGAGCAGTACTTC.

This chain links TRBV4-3 with TRBJ1-2, with D perhaps matching TRBD1 (5 bases). The CDR3 contains 13 residues. V was shortened by 4 bases and J by 8 bases, with 14 bases between the two germline ends. Germline CDR1 is LGHNA and CDR2 is YSLEER. The DNA of the CDR3 is TGCGCCAGCAGCCCCAGACAGTCGTCAGGCTACACCTTC. Translating gives CASSPRQSSGYTF.